A single sample is the source of the 10 T cell receptor beta chains below, sequenced in a study of blood T cell repertoires in COVID-19. The assay was immunoSEQ multiplex PCR, and TCRdb's table has in-frame clones only and misses some. This sample yields approximately 65,000 clones, of which about 81% are seen a single time; approximately 14% belongs to the top ten. Sequencing input: peripheral blood. Every receptor here comes from a man aged 80 or over with acute or convalescent COVID-19.

This chain connects TRBV4-1 to TRBJ2-7; TRBD2 agrees at 9 bases. The CDR3 extends over 13 amino acids. The V gene's germline CDR1 is MGHRA and CDR2 YSYEKL. CDR3 DNA sequence: TGCGCGACGGGAGCGGGAGGATTGGGGGAGCAGTACTTC. This translates into CATGAGGLGEQYF.

This clone was seen a handful of times. The chain couples TRBV13 to TRBJ1-1; tentatively, D is TRBD1 (6 bases). V lost 5 bases to trimming and J lost 0 bases, with 19 bases between them. Germline V gene data show CDR1 as PRHDT and CDR2 as FYEKMQ (reference sequence). The CDR3 runs 17 residues. The CDR3 protein is CASSNTGRWVMNTEAFF. For the CDR3, the DNA is TGTGCCAGCAGCAACACAGGGCGTTGGGTAATGAACACTGAAGCTTTCTTT.

This clone was found once. The gene calls are TRBV6-5 and TRBJ1-1, with a tentative D call TRBD1 (6 bases). V dropped 7 bases and J dropped 6 bases, with 12 bases sitting between them. Germline CDR1 MNHEY, CDR2 SVGAGI. The CDR3 is made up of 12 amino acids. This CDR3 is CASTTGIPEAFF. The CDR3 nucleotides are TGTGCCAGCACTACAGGGATCCCTGAAGCTTTCTTT.

The chain is built from TRBV7-3 and TRBJ2-7, with TRBD2 identical over 8 bases. Germline lookup yields CDR1 SGHTA and CDR2 FQGTGA. The ends lost 10 bases at V and 8 bases at J; junction bases unmatched: 16. CDR3 length: 14 residues. CDR3 residues: CAIEIGLARIKQYF. The CDR3 DNA reads as TGTGCCATCGAGATAGGACTAGCTCGTATCAAGCAGTACTTC.

This chain joins TRBV18 and TRBJ1-5; TRBD1 is a possible D gene (5 bases). Germline V CDR1 and CDR2: KGHSH, LQKENI. This CDR3 has 16 residues. V dropped 4 bases and J dropped 2 bases, with 15 bases sitting between them. CDR3 residues: CASSQTGDLGNQPQHF. DNA of the CDR3: TGTGCCAGCTCACAAACGGGGGATTTGGGCAATCAGCCCCAGCATTTT.

This clone was detected only a few times. The V call is TRBV6-5, the J call TRBJ1-5; TRBD1 matches 8 bases. From germline, CDR1 is MNHEY and CDR2 SVGAGI. The CDR3 runs to 14 residues. Trimming cost V 6 bases and J 7 bases; bases outside gene matches: 8. The CDR3 DNA follows: TGTGCCAGCAGACCAGACAGGGGAATACAGCCCCAGCATTTT. Residues: CASRPDRGIQPQHF.

V is TRBV6-5 and J is TRBJ1-6; tentative D call: TRBD1 (6 bases). The germline gives CDR1 MNHEY, CDR2 SVGAGI. V shed 6 bases and J shed 8 bases, with 14 bases lying between them. This CDR3 contains 14 residues. The CDR3 protein is CASRRTVADSPLHF. In DNA form, the CDR3 reads TGTGCCAGCAGACGGACAGTTGCCGATTCACCCCTCCACTTT.

This clone has a single count. The chain has TRBV9 and TRBJ1-6, with 7 bases matching TRBD1. V lost 4 bases to trimming and J lost 15 bases; unmatched junction nucleotides: 10. The CDR3 totals 13 residues. Looked up from germline, CDR1 is SGDLS and CDR2 is YYNGEE. CDR3 amino acids: CASSFRLQGDLHF. CDR3 in DNA: TGTGCCAGCAGCTTCAGACTGCAGGGGGACCTCCACTTT.

V gene TRBV18 combines with J gene TRBJ2-3; D may be TRBD1 (6 bases). Trimming cost V 6 bases and J 3 bases, with 16 bases left between them. The CDR3 contains 15 residues. Germline values: CDR1 KGHSH, CDR2 LQKENI. The CDR3 loop is CASSQTGDGTDTQYF. The CDR3 DNA reads TGTGCCAGCTCCCAGACAGGCGATGGGACAGATACGCAGTATTTT.

This clone showed up just once. V and J are TRBV11-2 and TRBJ2-5, with TRBD2 identical over 9 bases. The J segment lost 8 bases and the V segment lost 5 bases, leaving 15 bases of the junction unmatched. CDR3 length equals 16 residues. Germline assignment: CDR1 SGHAT and CDR2 FQNNGV. The CDR3 coding sequence is TGTGCCAGCAGCCCCACCGGACTAGCGAGTAGGGTTACCCAGTACTTC. Translated: CASSPTGLASRVTQYF.